This T cell receptor (beta chain) was captured in a study of Ad26.COV2.S vaccination and SARS-CoV-2 variants. Overall study context: Vaccine-arm donor from the placebo-controlled COV1001 Ad26.COV2.S trial. In the study, Ad26.COV2.S was injected intramuscularly once, or twice 56 days apart.

As regards this clone: Its antigen is still unknown.

The assay was immunoSEQ multiplex PCR, and TCRdb's table has in-frame clones only and misses some. The table has roughly 420,000 clones, roughly nine tenths seen once. Overall study results and limits: After vaccination, reports described spike-specific CD8+ and CD4+ T cell responses as showing substantial breadth.

Germline V gene sequence: CDR1 LNHNV, CDR2 YYDKDF (reference sequence). The CDR3 runs to 13 residues. Deletions cut 5 bases from V and 9 bases from J, with 11 bases between. Stated treatment: about 20 received Ad26.COV2.S at low or high dose, single or two shots; roughly 5 received placebo; per-sample allocation not given. Samples analyzed were those drawn on day 63 after the first vaccine or placebo injection. The genes are TRBV15 and TRBJ1-6; D remains ambiguous. The receptor comes from a person between 18 and 59 years old who received the Ad26.COV2.S COVID-19 vaccine or a placebo. This specimen was peripheral blood, taken in a trial of Ad26.COV2.S vaccine versus placebo. The CDR3 reads CATSPRSFSPLHF. The CDR3 region has the DNA TGTGCCACCAGCCCTAGGTCGTTTTCACCCCTCCACTTT.